The source of this TCR beta chain is a study of blood T cell repertoires in COVID-19. Clones were sequenced by immunoSEQ multiplex PCR, and TCRdb holds only the in-frame ones, with some missing. The sample carries around 160,000 clones, approximately 80% recorded once. Germline V gene lookup returns CDR1 SGHRS and CDR2 YFSETQ. After removal of 0 bases from V and 0 bases from J, the junction contained 2 bases not matched to a gene. The CDR3 totals 15 residues. The V and J genes are TRBV5-1 and TRBJ2-5, with 7 bases that match TRBD1. Sequences were obtained from peripheral blood. The receptor was derived from a human donor with acute or convalescent COVID-19. The donor label of this sample is uncertain. The CDR3 is CASSLGDRDQETQYF. The CDR3 DNA reads as TGCGCCAGCAGCTTGGGGGACAGAGACCAAGAGACCCAGTACTTC.